One and the same sample provided the 13 T cell receptor beta chains below, sequenced in a study of blood T cells in healthy people across ages. Primed by a sample-barcoded 5' primer and a J-beta primer mix, a second PCR proceeded for 7 to 11 cycles. TCRdb ran MiXCR on the 5' RACE reads and lists one entry per CDR3 protein. Here the sample spans around 1,500,000 distinct CDR3 sequences, 28% being singletons. The sequenced sample was blood. The source is a woman under 40 in good health.

This clonotype was observed a handful of times. This chain links TRBV29-1 with TRBJ2-3; weak D call: TRBD2 (5 bases). This CDR3 is 14 amino acids long. Germline V lookup: CDR1 SQVTM, CDR2 ANQGSEA. With 7 bases removed from V and 0 bases from J, the gap between germline ends came to 14 bases. CDR3 nucleotide sequence: TGCAGCGCGGAAGGGAGCCCTAGCACAGATACGCAGTATTTT. Amino acids: CSAEGSPSTDTQYF.

The sample holds many counts of this clonotype. The chain recombines TRBV10-3 with TRBJ2-7; D is ambiguous. Trimming removed 8 bases at V and 1 base at J, with 18 bases between. CDR1 and CDR2 (germline): ENHRY, SYGVKD. The CDR3 runs to 15 residues. The DNA for the CDR3 is TGTGCCATCGGAATGCCACAGCTATTTTCCTACGAGCAGTACTTC. This gives the protein CAIGMPQLFSYEQYF.

The chain combines TRBV14 with TRBJ2-2; TRBD1 aligns across 8 bases. Unmatched junction bases numbered 8, after V lost 4 bases and J lost 13 bases. Germline V CDR1 and CDR2: SGHDN, FVKESK. There are 13 residues in the CDR3. For the CDR3, the DNA is TGTGCCAGCAGCCCCCGGACAGGGTGGATGCTGTTTTTT. Encoded protein: CASSPRTGWMLFF. Using reference TRBV14 and TRBJ2-2 for the parts outside the CDR3, the full variable domain is EAGVTQFPSHSVIEKGQTVTLRCDPISGHDNLYWYRRVMGKEIKFLLHFVKESKQDESGMPNNRFLAERTGGTYSTLKVQPAELEDSGVYFCASSPRTGWMLFFGEGSRLTVL.

This clonotype was counted between two and nine times. V usage is TRBV20-1 and J usage is TRBJ1-5; tentative D call: TRBD1 (6 bases). CDR1 DFQATT and CDR2 SNEGSKA come from the germline V gene (reference sequence). This CDR3 region has 14 residues. Trimming stripped 0 bases from V and 9 bases from J, with 15 bases between. The chain's CDR3 is CSARDAKGEGPQHF. The CDR3 nucleotides read TGCAGTGCTAGAGATGCGAAGGGGGAAGGGCCCCAGCATTTT.

This clonotype showed up just a few times. The J gene is TRBJ2-4, the V gene TRBV7-6; 8 bases match TRBD1. Judging by the DNA end, TRBJ2-7 fits better; the J call may be wrong. The CDR3 contains 14 residues. CDR1 SGHVS and CDR2 FNYEAQ come from the germline V gene. The CDR3 sequence: CASSLLSGGNEQYF. CDR3 nucleotides: TGTGCCAGCAGCTTGCTCTCAGGGGGCAACGAGCAGTACTTC.

This clonotype was seen only a few times. The chain uses TRBV4-3 and TRBJ2-3, with a possible D match to TRBD2 (6 bases). Per germline, CDR1 LGHNA and CDR2 YSLEER. This CDR3 is 14 amino acids long. Between the trimmed V and J ends, which lost 1 base and 2 bases, there was a span of 7 bases. The CDR3 spells CASSQGRDTDTQYF. In nucleotides, the CDR3 is TGCGCCAGCAGCCAAGGGAGGGACACAGATACGCAGTATTTT.

This clonotype has only a few counts. The V call is TRBV29-1, the J call TRBJ1-6; 7 bases are a match to TRBD1. CDR1 and CDR2 (germline): SQVTM, ANQGSEA. CDR3 length equals 15 residues. Trimming removed 7 bases from V and 6 bases from J; junction bases left unmatched: 12. The CDR3 sequence: CSASRDSDLNSPLHF. CDR3 bases: TGCAGCGCCTCAAGGGACAGTGATCTTAATTCACCCCTCCACTTT. Drawing the rest from reference TRBV29-1 and TRBJ1-6, the complete variable domain is SAVISQKPSRDICQRGTSLTIQCQVDSQVTMMFWYRQQPGQSLTLIATANQGSEATYESGFVIDKFPISRPNLTFSTLTVSNMSPEDSSIYLCSASRDSDLNSPLHFGNGTRLTVT.

This sequence joins TRBV9 and TRBJ2-1; D ambiguous. The CDR3 has 14 residues. Germline loops: CDR1 SGDLS, CDR2 YYNGEE. V was shortened by 0 bases and J by 2 bases, with 6 bases between the two germline ends. The CDR3: CASSVGAPYNEQFF. The CDR3, as DNA: TGTGCCAGCAGCGTAGGAGCCCCCTACAATGAGCAGTTCTTC.

The genes are TRBV20-1 and TRBJ2-7; the D gene is possibly TRBD2 (5 bases). Germline V gives CDR1 DFQATT, CDR2 SNEGSKA (reference sequence). With 0 bases removed from V and 3 bases from J, the gap between germline ends came to 6 bases. The CDR3 extends over 12 amino acids. CDR3 amino acids: CSARDAGYEQYF. The CDR3, as DNA: TGCAGTGCTAGAGATGCGGGCTACGAGCAGTACTTC.

This clonotype was seen ten or more times. This rearrangement joins TRBV20-1 to TRBJ1-2; the D gene is possibly TRBD1 (5 bases). In germline, CDR1 is DFQATT, CDR2 SNEGSKA (reference sequence). V lost 3 bases, J lost 8 bases, and 19 bases lay in between. This CDR3 is built from 14 residues. The CDR3 loop reads CSASLFGGVGGYTF. CDR3 sequence (DNA): TGCAGTGCTAGTTTATTCGGGGGGGTAGGCGGCTACACCTTC.

The chain couples TRBV2 to TRBJ2-3, with D unresolved. The germline V and J ends were trimmed by 6 bases and 2 bases, with 9 bases remaining between them. Germline V gene sequence: CDR1 SNHLY, CDR2 FYNNEI. The CDR3 totals 13 residues. CDR3 region: CASRRRATDTQYF. The CDR3 DNA reads as TGTGCCAGCAGGCGTCGGGCCACAGATACGCAGTATTTT.

The genes are TRBV7-9 and TRBJ2-1, with D unclear. Germline V lookup: CDR1 SEHNR, CDR2 FQNEAQ (reference sequence). This CDR3 contains 16 residues. V shed 1 base and J shed 4 bases, with 14 bases lying between them. CDR3 protein: CASSLGVSASYNEQFF. CDR3 bases: TGTGCCAGCAGCTTAGGGGTTTCCGCGTCTTACAATGAGCAGTTCTTC.

This clonotype was seen a few times. V gene TRBV12-3 or TRBV12-4 combines with J gene TRBJ2-1, with 16 bases matching TRBD2. The CDR3 runs 18 residues. Unmatched junction bases numbered 5, after V lost 2 bases and J lost 4 bases. CDR3 sequence: CASSLFGTSGRVYNEQFF. The CDR3, as DNA: TGTGCCAGCAGTTTATTTGGGACTAGCGGGAGGGTTTACAATGAGCAGTTCTTC.